The entry below describes one T cell receptor beta chain. The antigen is not known. Germline values: CDR1 SQVTM, CDR2 ANQGSEA. Losses at the gene ends were 7 bases for V and 0 bases for J; bases not matched to a gene: 8. There are 15 residues in the CDR3. The sample comes from a study of cytomegalovirus exposure and HLA in healthy donors. The PCR was carried out with 60 Vbeta primers and 13 Jbeta primers. Assay: immunoSEQ multiplex PCR; the TCRdb copy retains only in-frame clones and omits some. Among some 190,000 clones, roughly 77% were seen once, and the ten largest hold 1.6%. Broader study findings: It was taken for granted in presence/absence analyses that sequencing depth across donors was roughly uniform.

This chain uses TRBV29-1 with TRBJ2-1, with 8 bases fitting TRBD1. The receptor was isolated from a woman between 45 and 65 years old in good health and CMV-seronegative. Sequenced input: PBMCs. This chain's CDR3 is CSGGGQGTSYNEQFF. CDR3 DNA sequence: TGCAGCGGGGGAGGACAGGGAACCTCCTACAATGAGCAGTTCTTC.